The entry that follows covers one T cell receptor beta chain sequence. The assay was immunoSEQ multiplex PCR, and TCRdb's table has in-frame clones only and misses some. Found here are approximately 220,000 clones, around 83% of them singletons; the top ten hold 1.3%. Donors were grouped by their self-reported clinical history. This sample is part of a study of blood T cell repertoires in COVID-19. Study as a whole: Whether acute or convalescent, the COVID-19 samples came from the United States, Italy and Spain. Sources were T cells, B-cell-depleted T cells, or PBMCs; the material itself was cDNA or gDNA.

J was trimmed by 7 bases and V by 2 bases; bases with no gene match: 4. CDR3 length: 16 residues. Germline lookup yields CDR1 SGHTA and CDR2 FQGTGA. The genes are TRBV7-3 and TRBJ2-1, with 14 bases matching TRBD2. Input material: PBMCs or T cells enriched from blood (not recorded which). This TCR was recovered from a woman in her 40s with acute COVID-19. The CDR3: CASSLVGTSGGNEQFF. CDR3 bases: TGTGCCAGCAGCTTAGTTGGGACTAGCGGGGGAAATGAGCAGTTCTTC.